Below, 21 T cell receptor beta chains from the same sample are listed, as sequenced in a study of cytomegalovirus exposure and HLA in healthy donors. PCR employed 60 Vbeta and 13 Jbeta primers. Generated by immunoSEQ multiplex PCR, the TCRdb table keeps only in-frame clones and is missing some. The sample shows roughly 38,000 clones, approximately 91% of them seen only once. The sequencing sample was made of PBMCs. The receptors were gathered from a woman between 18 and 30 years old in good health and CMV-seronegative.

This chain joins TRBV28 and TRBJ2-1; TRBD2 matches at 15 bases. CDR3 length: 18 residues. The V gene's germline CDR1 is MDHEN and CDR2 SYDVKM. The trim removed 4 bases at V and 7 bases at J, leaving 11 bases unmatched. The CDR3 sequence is CASSSSRTSGRVWNEQFF. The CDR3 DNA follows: TGTGCCAGCAGTTCCTCAAGGACTAGCGGGAGGGTATGGAATGAGCAGTTCTTC.

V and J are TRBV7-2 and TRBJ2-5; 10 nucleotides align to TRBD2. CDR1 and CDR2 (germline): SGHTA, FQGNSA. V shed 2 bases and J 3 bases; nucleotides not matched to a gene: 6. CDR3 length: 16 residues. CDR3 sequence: CASSLRGSGRKETQYF. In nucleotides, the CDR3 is TGTGCCAGCAGCTTAAGGGGTAGCGGGAGGAAAGAGACCCAGTACTTC.

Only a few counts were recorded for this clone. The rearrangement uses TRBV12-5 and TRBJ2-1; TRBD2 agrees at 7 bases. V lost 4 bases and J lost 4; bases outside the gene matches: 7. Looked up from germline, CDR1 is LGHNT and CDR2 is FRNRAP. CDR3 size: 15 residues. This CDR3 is CASGSRGSGYNEQFF. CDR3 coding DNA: TGTGCTAGTGGTTCCCGGGGTAGCGGGTACAATGAGCAGTTCTTC.

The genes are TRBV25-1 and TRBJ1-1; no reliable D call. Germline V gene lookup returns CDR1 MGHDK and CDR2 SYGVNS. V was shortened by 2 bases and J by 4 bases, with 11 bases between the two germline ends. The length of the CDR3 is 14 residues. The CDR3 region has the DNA TGTGCCAGCAGTGAAGCAGGCTTCAGCACTGAAGCTTTCTTT. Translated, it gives CASSEAGFSTEAFF.

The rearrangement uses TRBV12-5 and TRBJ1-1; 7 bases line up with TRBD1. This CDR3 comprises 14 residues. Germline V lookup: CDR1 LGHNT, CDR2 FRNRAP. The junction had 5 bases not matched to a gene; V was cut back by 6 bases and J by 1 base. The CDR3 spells CASGRGQKNTEAFF. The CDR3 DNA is TGTGCTAGTGGCCGGGGACAGAAGAACACTGAAGCTTTCTTT. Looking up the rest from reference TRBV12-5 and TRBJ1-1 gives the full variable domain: DARVTQTPRHKVTEMGQEVTMRCQPILGHNTVFWYRQTMMQGLELLAYFRNRAPLDDSGMPKDRFSAEMPDATLATLKIQPSEPRDSAVYFCASGRGQKNTEAFFGQGTRLTVV.

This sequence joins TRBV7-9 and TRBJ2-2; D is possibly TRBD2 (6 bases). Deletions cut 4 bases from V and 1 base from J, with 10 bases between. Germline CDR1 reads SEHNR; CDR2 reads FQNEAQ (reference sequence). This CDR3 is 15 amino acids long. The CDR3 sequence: CASSSMEGNTGELFF. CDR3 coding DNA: TGTGCCAGCAGCTCAATGGAGGGGAACACCGGGGAGCTGTTTTTT.

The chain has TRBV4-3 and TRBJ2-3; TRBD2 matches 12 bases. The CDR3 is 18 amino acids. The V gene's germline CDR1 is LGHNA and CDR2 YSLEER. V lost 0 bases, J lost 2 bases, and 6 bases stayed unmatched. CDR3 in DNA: TGCGCCAGCAGCCAAGATGTCACTAGCGGGAGGATCACAGATACGCAGTATTTT. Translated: CASSQDVTSGRITDTQYF.

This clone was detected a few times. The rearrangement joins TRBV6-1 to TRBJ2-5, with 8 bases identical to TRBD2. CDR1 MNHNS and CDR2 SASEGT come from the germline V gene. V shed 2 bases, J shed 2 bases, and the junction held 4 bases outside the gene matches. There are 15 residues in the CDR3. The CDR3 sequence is CASSESSGTQETQYF. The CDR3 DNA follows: TGTGCCAGCAGTGAAAGTAGCGGGACTCAAGAGACCCAGTACTTC.

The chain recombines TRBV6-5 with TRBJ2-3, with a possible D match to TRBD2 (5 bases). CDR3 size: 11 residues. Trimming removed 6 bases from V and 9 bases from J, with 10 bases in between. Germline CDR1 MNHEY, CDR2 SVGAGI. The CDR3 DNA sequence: TGTGCCAGCAGGACGGAGGCAACGCAGTATTTT. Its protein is CASRTEATQYF.

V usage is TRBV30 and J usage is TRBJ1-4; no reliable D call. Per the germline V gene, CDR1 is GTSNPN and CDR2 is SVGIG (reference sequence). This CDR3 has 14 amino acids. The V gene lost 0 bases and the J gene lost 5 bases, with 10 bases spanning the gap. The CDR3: CAWSVRTRNEKLFF. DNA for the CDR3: TGTGCCTGGAGTGTACGGACTCGGAATGAAAAACTGTTTTTT.

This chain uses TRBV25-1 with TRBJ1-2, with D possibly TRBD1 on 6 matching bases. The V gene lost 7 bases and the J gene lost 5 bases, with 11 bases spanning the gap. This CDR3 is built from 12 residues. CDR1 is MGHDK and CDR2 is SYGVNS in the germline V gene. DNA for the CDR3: TGTGCCAGCACCCGGGACACATATGGCTACACCTTC. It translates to CASTRDTYGYTF.

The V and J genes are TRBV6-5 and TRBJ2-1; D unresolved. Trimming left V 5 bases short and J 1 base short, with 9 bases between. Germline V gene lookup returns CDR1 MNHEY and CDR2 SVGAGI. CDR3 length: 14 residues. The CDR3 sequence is CASSRSNSYNEQFF. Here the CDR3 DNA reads TGTGCCAGCAGTCGGTCAAATTCCTACAATGAGCAGTTCTTC.

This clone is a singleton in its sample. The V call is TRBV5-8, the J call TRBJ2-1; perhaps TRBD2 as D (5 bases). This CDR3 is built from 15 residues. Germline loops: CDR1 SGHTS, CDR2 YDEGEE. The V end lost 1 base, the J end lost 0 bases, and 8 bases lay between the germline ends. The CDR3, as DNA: TGTGCCAGCAGCTTGCAAGGAGGCTCCTACAATGAGCAGTTCTTC. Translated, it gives CASSLQGGSYNEQFF. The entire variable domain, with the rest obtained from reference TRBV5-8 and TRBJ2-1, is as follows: EAGVTQSPTHLIKTRGQQATLRCSPISGHTSVYWYQQALGLGLQFLLWYDEGEERNRGNFPPRFSGRQFPNYSSELNVNALELEDSALYLCASSLQGGSYNEQFFGPGTRLTVL.

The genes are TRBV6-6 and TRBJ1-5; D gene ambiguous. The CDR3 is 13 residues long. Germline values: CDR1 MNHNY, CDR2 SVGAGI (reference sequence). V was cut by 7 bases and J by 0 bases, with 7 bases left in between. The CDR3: CASTRYSNQPQHF. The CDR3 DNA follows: TGTGCCAGCACCCGGTATAGCAATCAGCCCCAGCATTTT.

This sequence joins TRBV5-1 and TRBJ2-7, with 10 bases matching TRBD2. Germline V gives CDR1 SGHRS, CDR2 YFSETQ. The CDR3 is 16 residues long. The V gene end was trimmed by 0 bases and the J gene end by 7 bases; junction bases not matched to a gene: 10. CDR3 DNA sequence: TGCGCCAGCAGCTTGGGTCCAGCGGGAGGGCCGAGTGAGCAGTACTTC. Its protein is CASSLGPAGGPSEQYF.

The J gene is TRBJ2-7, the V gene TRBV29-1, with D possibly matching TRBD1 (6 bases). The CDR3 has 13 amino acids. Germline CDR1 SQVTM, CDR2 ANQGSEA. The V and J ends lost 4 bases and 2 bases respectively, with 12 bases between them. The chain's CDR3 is CSVVQGSPYEQYF. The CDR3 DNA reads TGCAGCGTTGTACAGGGATCTCCCTACGAGCAGTACTTC.

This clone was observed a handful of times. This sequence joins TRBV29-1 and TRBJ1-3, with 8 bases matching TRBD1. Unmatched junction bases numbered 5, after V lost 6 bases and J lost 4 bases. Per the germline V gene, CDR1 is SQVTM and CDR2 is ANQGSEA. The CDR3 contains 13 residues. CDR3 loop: CSVRSGGGNTIYF. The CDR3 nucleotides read TGCAGCGTCCGATCAGGGGGCGGAAACACCATATATTTT.

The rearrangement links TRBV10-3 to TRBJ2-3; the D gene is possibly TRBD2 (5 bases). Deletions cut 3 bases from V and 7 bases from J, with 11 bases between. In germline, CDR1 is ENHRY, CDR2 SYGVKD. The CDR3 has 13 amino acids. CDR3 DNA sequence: TGTGCCATCAGTGAAGGACTCGGTAATACGCAGTATTTT. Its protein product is CAISEGLGNTQYF.

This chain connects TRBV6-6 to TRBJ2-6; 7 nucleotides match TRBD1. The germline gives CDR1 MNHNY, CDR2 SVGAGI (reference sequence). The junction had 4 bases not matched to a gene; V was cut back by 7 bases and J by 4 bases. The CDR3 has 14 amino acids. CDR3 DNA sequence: TGTGCCAGCACGACAGGGTACGGGGCCAACGTCCTGACTTTC. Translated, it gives CASTTGYGANVLTF.

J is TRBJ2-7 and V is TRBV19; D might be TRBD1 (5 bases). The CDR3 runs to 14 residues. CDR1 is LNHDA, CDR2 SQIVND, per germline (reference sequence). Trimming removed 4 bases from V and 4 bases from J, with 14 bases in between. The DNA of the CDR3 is TGTGCCAGTAGTACAGGGTCAAGGCCGTACGAGCAGTACTTC. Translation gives CASSTGSRPYEQYF.

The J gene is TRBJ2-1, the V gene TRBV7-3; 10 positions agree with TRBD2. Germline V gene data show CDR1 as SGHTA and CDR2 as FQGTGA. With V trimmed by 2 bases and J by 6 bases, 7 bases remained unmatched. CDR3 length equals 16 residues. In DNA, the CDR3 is TGTGCCAGCAGCTTATTTGGGCTAGCGGGGGCCAATGAGCAGTTCTTC. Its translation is CASSLFGLAGANEQFF.